The present T cell receptor (beta chain) was sequenced within a study of T cell repertoires in cytomegalovirus infection (dated by TCRdb to between 2019 and 2020). Background on the whole study: Donor HLA type was relevant to the analysis, because carriage of CMV infection together with the matching HLA type was indicated by public TCR beta signatures.

Sequenced on an Illumina HiSeq 1500. Clones were called with MiXCR by TCRdb after fastp trimmed the public reads at Q25, and only in-frame beta chains were retained. When rows share a CDR3 protein, they turn into one entry using the most common DNA and genes. In all, the sample holds 300,000 or so distinct CDR3 sequences, and around 10% of those were seen once. The top ten constitute approximately 2.4% of the sample. The table lists this clonotype with many counts. Its antigen specificity is not known. No qualities accompany the bases; no much larger clone lies one base away. The CDR3 has 14 amino acids, counting the end cysteine and phenylalanine. Left in the record is the CDR3 DNA by itself, 42 bases read in frame from the first base. Per the germline V gene (reference sequence), SEHNR is the CDR1 and FQNEAQ is the CDR2. V is pared back by 6 bases and J by 0 bases, with 9 bases lying between the germline termini.

Points the paper makes about the study in general: Cumulative frequency of public TCR beta family members discriminated carriers of CMV infection plus the relevant HLA type in this cohort and an independent 352-donor cohort. The ex vivo response was dominated by HLA-C-restricted CMV-specific TCR beta clonotypes, which also provided the single most frequent clonotype in two of eight donors.

This TCR was sampled from a human donor in good health (CMV status not recorded). Some clones in this sample may be carry-over from other donors' samples. Sequencing was performed on PBMCs. The rearrangement combines TRBV7-9 with TRBJ2-1, and perhaps TRBD2 as D gene, on 6 matching bases. The nucleotide sequence reads as follows: TGTGCCAGCAGGCGACTAGTCTCCTACAATGAGCAGTTCTTC. Protein translation: CASRRLVSYNEQFF.